This T cell receptor beta chain comes out of a study of cytomegalovirus exposure and HLA in healthy donors. Germline CDR1 reads SGHRS; CDR2 reads YFSETQ. The trim removed 4 bases at V and 5 bases at J, leaving 7 bases unmatched. The CDR3 contains 16 residues. Vbeta (60) and Jbeta (13) primers were used in the PCR. Assay used: immunoSEQ multiplex PCR; TCRdb lists only in-frame clones, some missing. The repertoire holds about 89,000 clones, with 86% as singletons. Sequencing was done on a sample of PBMCs. The chain employs TRBV5-1 and TRBJ2-1; 12 positions agree with TRBD2. The clonotype comes from a man under 40 in good health and CMV-seropositive. In DNA, the CDR3 is TGCGCCAGCAGCATACTGACTAGCGGGAGAAACAATGAGCAGTTCTTC. Translating gives CASSILTSGRNNEQFF.